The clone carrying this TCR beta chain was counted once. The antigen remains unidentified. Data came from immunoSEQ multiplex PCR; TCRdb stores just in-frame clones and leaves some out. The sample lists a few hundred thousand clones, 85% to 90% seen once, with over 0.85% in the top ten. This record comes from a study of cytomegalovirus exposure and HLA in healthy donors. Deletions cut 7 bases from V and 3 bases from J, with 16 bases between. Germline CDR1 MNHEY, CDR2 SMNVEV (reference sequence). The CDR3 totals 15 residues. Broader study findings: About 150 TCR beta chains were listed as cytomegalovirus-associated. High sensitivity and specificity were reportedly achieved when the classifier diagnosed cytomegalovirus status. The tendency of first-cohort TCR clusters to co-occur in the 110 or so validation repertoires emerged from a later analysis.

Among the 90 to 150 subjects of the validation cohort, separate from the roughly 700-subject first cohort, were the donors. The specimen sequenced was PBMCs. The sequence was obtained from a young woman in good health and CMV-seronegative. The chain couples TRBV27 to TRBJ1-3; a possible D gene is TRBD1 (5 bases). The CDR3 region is CASKRQGGFGNTIYF. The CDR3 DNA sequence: TGTGCCAGCAAACGGCAGGGTGGCTTTGGAAACACCATATATTTT.